One and the same sample provided the 21 T cell receptor beta chains below, sequenced in a study of cytomegalovirus exposure and HLA in healthy donors. The primer mix had 60 Vbeta and 13 Jbeta primers. The assay was immunoSEQ multiplex PCR, and TCRdb's table has in-frame clones only and misses some. Of about 150,000 clones listed, more than 55% were seen once; the top ten hold under 7.5%. What was sequenced was PBMCs. Every receptor here comes from a woman in her fifties or sixties in good health and CMV-seronegative.

The V and J genes are TRBV7-9 and TRBJ1-1; D might be TRBD1 (5 bases). Germline lookup yields CDR1 SEHNR and CDR2 FQNEAQ (reference sequence). The CDR3 covers 13 residues. V lost 6 bases and J lost 2, with 10 bases in between. In nucleotides, the CDR3 is TGTGCCAGCAGTTTCAGGGAAAACACTGAAGCTTTCTTT. This sequence encodes CASSFRENTEAFF.

The CDR3 DNA reads TGCGCCAGCAGCCCTAAGCAGGGAGGGTACGAGCAGTACTTC. Translation gives CASSPKQGGYEQYF. The chain links TRBV5-1 to TRBJ2-7; 7 bases are a match to TRBD2. V lost 4 bases to trimming and J lost 4 bases; unmatched junction nucleotides: 8. This CDR3 is built from 14 residues. Looked up from germline, CDR1 is SGHRS and CDR2 is YFSETQ. Full variable domain (outside the CDR3, taken from reference TRBV5-1 and TRBJ2-7): KAGVTQTPRYLIKTRGQQVTLSCSPISGHRSVSWYQQTPGQGLQFLFEYFSETQRNKGNFPGRFSGRQFSNSRSEMNVSTLELGDSALYLCASSPKQGGYEQYFGPGTRLTVT.

Details on this clone: At one of its ends the junction is not consistent with the germline gene, which may arise from a read error. This same CDR3 is encoded by further DNA sequences in the sample. The chain joins TRBV7-2 to TRBJ2-7; the D gene is possibly TRBD2 (5 bases). Germline values: CDR1 SGHTA, CDR2 FQGNSA. The CDR3 runs to 15 residues. CDR3 loop: CASSLDGVVKGEQYF. The CDR3 DNA sequence: TGTGCTAGCAGCTTAGACGGGGTGGTTAAAGGCGAGCAGTACTTC.

V is TRBV18 and J is TRBJ2-3; tentative D call: TRBD2 (5 bases). Looked up from germline, CDR1 is KGHSH and CDR2 is LQKENI. The CDR3 is 13 amino acids. V was trimmed by 7 bases and J by 0 bases, leaving 8 bases between them. DNA for the CDR3: TGTGCCAGCTGTCGGACTAGCACAGATACGCAGTATTTT. It codes for CASCRTSTDTQYF.

This clone was detected only a few times. This rearrangement joins TRBV27 to TRBJ1-1; 10 bases match TRBD1. This CDR3 region has 17 residues. V was pared by 2 bases and J by 4 bases, with 10 bases of the junction left unmatched. Germline CDR1 reads MNHEY; CDR2 reads SMNVEV (reference sequence). The CDR3 reads CASSLLGTGEPGTEAFF. The CDR3 bases are TGTGCCAGCAGTTTACTCGGGACAGGGGAGCCCGGCACTGAAGCTTTCTTT.

This chain connects TRBV7-3 to TRBJ2-5, with D possibly matching TRBD1 (7 bases). CDR3 size: 15 residues. Looked up from germline, CDR1 is SGHTA and CDR2 is FQGTGA. Trimming removed 5 bases from V and 5 bases from J, with 18 bases in between. In nucleotides, the CDR3 is TGTGCCAGCAGCCTTAGCAGGGGGAGGCGTGAGACCCAGTACTTC. This codes for CASSLSRGRRETQYF.

V and J are TRBV21-1 and TRBJ2-6; the table's TRBD1 call for D was not verified on the DNA. TRBV21-1 is described as a pseudogene. CDR3 length: 18 amino acids. The CDR3 loop reads CASSTRTAMNSGANVLTF. Written as DNA, the CDR3 is TGTGCCAGCAGCACCCGGACAGCGATGAACTCTGGGGCCAACGTCCTGACTTTC.

The V call is TRBV7-9, the J call TRBJ2-7, with 12 bases identical to TRBD2. V lost 4 bases, J lost 5 bases, and 3 bases stayed unmatched. Looked up from germline, CDR1 is SEHNR and CDR2 is FQNEAQ (reference sequence). The CDR3 has 14 amino acids. CDR3 protein: CASSWTSGEDEQYF. The CDR3 region has the DNA TGTGCCAGCAGCTGGACTAGCGGGGAGGACGAGCAGTACTTC.

The chain employs TRBV7-3 and TRBJ2-3, with 8 bases lining up with TRBD2. Trimming cost V 1 base and J 2 bases; bases outside gene matches: 2. This CDR3 is 15 amino acids long. CDR1 SGHTA and CDR2 FQGTGA come from the germline V gene. CDR3 region: CASSLSGGNTDTQYF. The CDR3 region has the DNA TGTGCCAGCAGCTTAAGCGGGGGGAACACAGATACGCAGTATTTT.

This clone was found a few times. CDR3: CASSLRGRAEAFF. Written as DNA, the CDR3 is TGTGCCAGCAGCTTGCGCGGGAGGGCTGAAGCTTTCTTT. The chain has TRBV5-8 and TRBJ1-1; D gene ambiguous. V dropped 1 base and J dropped 6 bases, with 10 bases sitting between them. CDR1 and CDR2 from the germline V gene are SGHTS and YDEGEE. The CDR3 sequence is 13 residues long.

This clone was seen only a few times. The rearrangement links TRBV25-1 to TRBJ2-7, with D perhaps matching TRBD1 (5 bases). The CDR3 consists of 12 residues. Trimming removed 2 bases from V and 3 bases from J, with 5 bases in between. Germline loops: CDR1 MGHDK, CDR2 SYGVNS. The CDR3 DNA sequence: TGTGCCAGCAGTGAACAGGGCTACGAGCAGTACTTC. As protein: CASSEQGYEQYF.

This chain links TRBV10-1 with TRBJ2-4; D gene unclear. Trimming left V 5 bases short and J 0 bases short, with 8 bases between. The CDR3 spans 14 residues. Germline V gene sequence: CDR1 WNHNN, CDR2 SYGVQD (reference sequence). CDR3 loop: CASSFFIAKNIQYF. The CDR3 nucleotides are TGCGCCAGCAGTTTTTTTATAGCCAAAAACATTCAGTACTTC.

This chain links TRBV7-2 with TRBJ2-3; D unclear. V lost 1 base to trimming and J lost 6 bases, with 11 bases between them. In germline, CDR1 is SGHTA, CDR2 FQGNSA. The CDR3 spans 14 residues. The CDR3 nucleotides read TGTGCCAGCAGCTTAGAAATTCTTTTGGATACGCAGTATTTT. This translates into CASSLEILLDTQYF.

This clone was recorded a few times. The V and J genes are TRBV15 and TRBJ2-1, with TRBD2 matching 7 bases. The CDR3 consists of 16 residues. Germline V gene data show CDR1 as LNHNV and CDR2 as YYDKDF (reference sequence). Trimming removed 0 bases from V and 9 bases from J; junction bases left unmatched: 11. CDR3 region: CATSRDAGLQSGEQFF. DNA of the CDR3: TGTGCCACCAGCAGAGATGCGGGACTACAATCAGGTGAGCAGTTCTTC. The full variable domain, completed using reference TRBV15 and TRBJ2-1, is DAMVIQNPRYQVTQFGKPVTLSCSQTLNHNVMYWYQQKSSQAPKLLFHYYDKDFNNEADTPDNFQSRRPNTSFCFLDIRSPGLGDTAMYLCATSRDAGLQSGEQFFGPGTRLTVL.

This rearrangement joins TRBV28 to TRBJ1-1; a weak D match, TRBD1 (6 bases). The germline CDR1 and CDR2 sequences are MDHEN and SYDVKM. V dropped 3 bases and J dropped 4 bases, with 12 bases sitting between them. The CDR3 is 14 residues long. CDR3 coding DNA: TGTGCCAGCAGTTTCCCCTTAGGGGGCACTGAAGCTTTCTTT. Translation: CASSFPLGGTEAFF.

CDR3 DNA: TGTGCCATCAGTGACCGGGGGGGAGGGCAGTTCTTC. The encoded protein is CAISDRGGGQFF. The rearrangement joins TRBV10-3 to TRBJ2-1; 8 bases fit TRBD2. This CDR3 is 12 amino acids long. Germline V gene sequence: CDR1 ENHRY, CDR2 SYGVKD. J gave up 12 bases and V 3 bases, and 4 bases lay outside the gene matches.

The chain recombines TRBV5-6 with TRBJ1-2; weak D call: TRBD1 (6 bases). The CDR3 extends over 15 amino acids. V was trimmed by 4 bases and J by 4 bases, leaving 17 bases between them. CDR1 is SGHDT, CDR2 YYEEEE, per germline. The CDR3 sequence is CASSPRGGGSYGYTF. The CDR3, as DNA: TGTGCCAGCAGCCCCCGGGGAGGGGGTAGCTATGGCTACACCTTC.

J is TRBJ1-2 and V is TRBV29-1, with 8 positions matching TRBD1. Germline trimming cut 3 bases from V and 3 bases from J; bases unmatched to any gene: 0. The CDR3 sequence is 12 residues long. Germline-derived CDR1 and CDR2 are SQVTM and ANQGSEA. CDR3 coding DNA: TGCAGCGTTGAGGACAGGGACTATGGCTACACCTTC. Its translation: CSVEDRDYGYTF. Drawing the rest from reference TRBV29-1 and TRBJ1-2, the complete variable domain is SAVISQKPSRDICQRGTSLTIQCQVDSQVTMMFWYRQQPGQSLTLIATANQGSEATYESGFVIDKFPISRPNLTFSTLTVSNMSPEDSSIYLCSVEDRDYGYTFGSGTRLTVV.

This clone was seen only a few times. The chain links TRBV7-9 to TRBJ2-7; possible D gene TRBD2, 6 bases. Per the germline V gene, CDR1 is SEHNR and CDR2 is FQNEAQ (reference sequence). V lost 3 bases, J lost 1 base, and 7 bases lay in between. This CDR3 is 13 amino acids long. The CDR3, as DNA: TGTGCCAGCAGCTTGGCGGGGTCCTACGAGCAGTACTTC. Protein product: CASSLAGSYEQYF. The whole variable domain, filled in from reference TRBV7-9 and TRBJ2-7, reads DTGVSQNPRHKITKRGQNVTFRCDPISEHNRLYWYRQTLGQGPEFLTYFQNEAQLEKSRLLSDRFSAERPKGSFSTLEIQRTEQGDSAMYLCASSLAGSYEQYFGPGTRLTVT.

This clone was found a few times. The J gene is TRBJ1-1, the V gene TRBV2, with TRBD1 as a possible D gene (5 bases). The CDR3 runs 13 residues. Germline V lookup: CDR1 SNHLY, CDR2 FYNNEI. V lost 2 bases, J lost 10 bases, and 14 bases lay in between. The CDR3 nucleotides read TGTGCCAGCAGTGAATCAGGTTCCGGGGGAGCTTTCTTT. Translation: CASSESGSGGAFF.

This clone was detected once. The chain carries TRBV5-5 and TRBJ2-7, with D maybe TRBD1 (6 bases). Germline V gene lookup returns CDR1 SGHKS and CDR2 YYEKEE (reference sequence). The ends were cut back, 4 bases at V and 0 bases at J, with 11 bases in the middle. The CDR3 extends over 14 amino acids. The CDR3: CASSGQGSSYEQYF. The CDR3 DNA follows: TGTGCCAGCAGCGGTCAGGGGAGCTCCTACGAGCAGTACTTC.